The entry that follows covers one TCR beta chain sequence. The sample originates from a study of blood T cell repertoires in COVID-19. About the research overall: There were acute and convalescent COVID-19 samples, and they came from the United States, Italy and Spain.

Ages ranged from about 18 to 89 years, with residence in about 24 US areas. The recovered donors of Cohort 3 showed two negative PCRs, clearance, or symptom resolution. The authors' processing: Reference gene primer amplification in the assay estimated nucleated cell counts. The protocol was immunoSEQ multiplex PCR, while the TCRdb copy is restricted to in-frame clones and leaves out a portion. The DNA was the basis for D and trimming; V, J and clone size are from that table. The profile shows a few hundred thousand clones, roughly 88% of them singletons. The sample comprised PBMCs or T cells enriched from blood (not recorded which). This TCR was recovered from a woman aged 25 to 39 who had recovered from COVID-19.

CDR3: CASSQSVRQHSNEKLFF. In DNA form, the CDR3 reads TGCGCCAGCAGTCAATCCGTGCGGCAGCACTCTAATGAAAAACTGTTTTTT. V gene TRBV23-1 combines with J gene TRBJ1-4, with D unclear. TRBV23-1 is flagged as an ORF with uncertain function. This CDR3 is built from 17 residues. The V end lost 0 bases, the J end lost 3 bases, and 14 bases lay between the germline ends.